This T cell receptor beta chain was captured by sequencing in a study of shared clonotypes between healthy human individuals. Generated by immunoSEQ multiplex PCR, the TCRdb table keeps only in-frame clones and is missing some. The sample consists of 2 million or so clones, around 96% of them appearing once. Naive-designated CD8 cells lacked CD45RO, were positively enriched for CCR7, and omitted terminally differentiated effector memory CD45RA+ cells. The clonotype originates from a man aged 18 to 29 in good health. Sequenced sample: naive CD8+ T cells sorted from blood.

The CDR3 is CASSLVGAGVSYNEQFF. CDR3 sequence (DNA): TGTGCCAGCAGCTTGGTAGGGGCGGGAGTCTCCTACAATGAGCAGTTCTTC. This sequence joins TRBV5-4 and TRBJ2-1; 7 positions agree with TRBD2. From germline, CDR1 is SGHNT and CDR2 YYREEE (reference sequence). The junction had 6 bases not matched to a gene; V was cut back by 0 bases and J by 0 bases. The CDR3 loop spans 17 amino acids. The full variable domain, its missing parts supplied by reference TRBV5-4 and TRBJ2-1, is ETGVTQSPTHLIKTRGQQVTLRCSSQSGHNTVSWYQQALGQGPQFIFQYYREEENGRGNFPPRFSGLQFPNYSSELNVNALELDDSALYLCASSLVGAGVSYNEQFFGPGTRLTVL.